Below, 22 T cell receptor beta chains from the same sample are listed, as sequenced in a study of T-cell memory formation after mild COVID-19. TCRdb recomputed calls from the 5' RACE reads with MiXCR, one row per CDR3 protein. The sample carries about 500,000 distinct CDR3 sequences, approximately 20% recorded once. The sequenced sample consisted of PBMCs or a T cell subset sorted from them (not recorded which). These receptors were taken from an adult woman who had mild COVID-19 (a few samples of this study predate the infection). Cell type and time point are not known.

The chain is built from TRBV20-1 and TRBJ1-1; a weak D match, TRBD1 (5 bases). The CDR3 sequence is 11 residues long. The V and J ends lost 6 bases and 2 bases respectively, with 7 bases between them. Germline V gene data show CDR1 as DFQATT and CDR2 as SNEGSKA (reference sequence). The DNA for the CDR3 is TGCAGTGCGACAGCTAACACTGAAGCTTTCTTT. This sequence encodes CSATANTEAFF.

The chain's CDR3 is CASSFGIQAPETQYF. In DNA, the CDR3 is TGTGCCAGCAGCTTCGGGATTCAGGCCCCAGAGACCCAGTACTTC. This rearrangement joins TRBV13 to TRBJ2-5; tentative D call: TRBD2 (5 bases). Looked up from germline, CDR1 is PRHDT and CDR2 is FYEKMQ (reference sequence). This CDR3 spans 15 amino acids. V dropped 3 bases and J dropped 4 bases, with 15 bases sitting between them.

CDR3 sequence (DNA): TGTGCCAGCAGTGGAGGGAATGAAAAACTGTTTTTT. Translated: CASSGGNEKLFF. The rearrangement uses TRBV7-6 and TRBJ1-4, with no clear D. CDR3 size: 12 residues. Germline CDR1 reads SGHVS; CDR2 reads FNYEAQ. Trimming took 6 bases from V and 5 from J, leaving 7 bases between them.

This clonotype was detected many times. This chain uses TRBV6-5 with TRBJ2-1, with 8 bases matching TRBD1. Unmatched junction bases numbered 8, after V lost 2 bases and J lost 8 bases. Germline V gene sequence: CDR1 MNHEY, CDR2 SVGAGI. This CDR3 comprises 15 residues. DNA of the CDR3: TGTGCCAGCAGTTACCGTGGGACAGGCAGGGATGAGCAGTTCTTC. Translating it yields CASSYRGTGRDEQFF.

V gene TRBV7-3 combines with J gene TRBJ2-3; 10 bases are shared with TRBD2. Germline V lookup: CDR1 SGHTA, CDR2 FQGTGA. J was trimmed by 5 bases and V by 1 base; bases with no gene match: 9. This CDR3 is built from 17 residues. CDR3 sequence reads: CASSLSGGLAPRDTQYF. The DNA of the CDR3 is TGTGCCAGCAGCTTAAGCGGGGGACTAGCGCCGAGAGATACGCAGTATTTT.

J is TRBJ2-7 and V is TRBV29-1; TRBD1 agrees at 7 bases. V lost 2 bases and J lost 5; bases outside the gene matches: 6. The CDR3 contains 13 residues. Germline V gene sequence: CDR1 SQVTM, CDR2 ANQGSEA. This chain's CDR3 is CSVEYRGLNEQYF. CDR3 bases: TGCAGCGTTGAATATAGGGGGCTTAACGAGCAGTACTTC.

This chain joins TRBV19 and TRBJ1-1; D may be TRBD1 (5 bases). CDR3 length: 16 amino acids. V was cut by 9 bases and J by 3 bases, with 23 bases left in between. Germline V lookup: CDR1 LNHDA, CDR2 SQIVND (reference sequence). This CDR3 is CASIDGGFGGDTEAFF. CDR3 nucleotides: TGTGCCAGCATCGACGGGGGATTCGGCGGAGACACTGAAGCTTTCTTT.

This clonotype showed up many times. This chain joins TRBV5-1 and TRBJ2-3; 7 nucleotides match TRBD2. The CDR3 loop spans 15 amino acids. Losses at the gene ends were 4 bases for V and 0 bases for J; bases not matched to a gene: 5. Germline CDR1 SGHRS, CDR2 YFSETQ. The CDR3 DNA sequence: TGCGCCAGCAGCCAGAGCGGGACTAGCACAGATACGCAGTATTTT. Translating it yields CASSQSGTSTDTQYF.

This clonotype has only a few counts. The chain uses TRBV19 and TRBJ2-2; TRBD2 matches 7 bases. The ends lost 6 bases at V and 2 bases at J; junction bases unmatched: 6. From germline, CDR1 is LNHDA and CDR2 SQIVND (reference sequence). The CDR3 spans 15 residues. In nucleotides, the CDR3 is TGTGCCAGTAGGAGGAGCGGGGAAAACACCGGGGAGCTGTTTTTT. Translation: CASRRSGENTGELFF.

This clonotype has more than one count but fewer than ten. The chain carries TRBV7-9 and TRBJ2-5; the D call may be TRBD1 or TRBD2 (5 bases each). From germline, CDR1 is SEHNR and CDR2 FQNEAQ (reference sequence). The V end lost 5 bases, the J end lost 5 bases, and 15 bases lay between the germline ends. The CDR3 is made up of 14 amino acids. The CDR3 spells CASSQPVGEETQYF. The CDR3 DNA reads TGTGCCAGCAGCCAGCCCGTAGGGGAGGAGACCCAGTACTTC.

This chain links TRBV5-1 with TRBJ1-1; possible D gene TRBD1, 6 bases. Germline V gene data show CDR1 as SGHRS and CDR2 as YFSETQ. Trimming took off 5 bases at V and 3 bases at J, with 11 bases between the two ends. This CDR3 spans 13 amino acids. The CDR3 region is CASRGAEHTEAFF. The CDR3 DNA follows: TGCGCCAGCAGGGGGGCAGAACACACTGAAGCTTTCTTT.

The rearrangement uses TRBV9 and TRBJ2-7; 14 bases map to TRBD2. V dropped 0 bases and J dropped 5; count of bases not matched to a gene: 4. Germline-derived CDR1 and CDR2 are SGDLS and YYNGEE. The CDR3 length is 16 residues. The CDR3 loop is CASSVVGTSGSHEQYF. In DNA form, the CDR3 reads TGTGCCAGCAGCGTAGTGGGGACTAGCGGGAGTCACGAGCAGTACTTC. The full variable domain, rest sourced from reference TRBV9 and TRBJ2-7, is DSGVTQTPKHLITATGQRVTLRCSPRSGDLSVYWYQQSLDQGLQFLIQYYNGEERAKGNILERFSAQQFPDLHSELNLSSLELGDSALYFCASSVVGTSGSHEQYFGPGTRLTVT.

The chain is built from TRBV5-1 and TRBJ1-1; TRBD1 might be the D (5 bases). CDR1 SGHRS and CDR2 YFSETQ come from the germline V gene. The CDR3 runs 15 residues. The ends were cut back, 3 bases at V and 4 bases at J, with 16 bases in the middle. CDR3: CASSSGDRLSTEAFF. In DNA form, the CDR3 reads TGCGCCAGCAGCTCAGGAGACAGATTGAGCACTGAAGCTTTCTTT.

This clonotype has more than one count but fewer than ten. The chain combines TRBV19 with TRBJ1-1; D may be TRBD1 (5 bases). V dropped 5 bases and J dropped 4 bases, with 17 bases sitting between them. This CDR3 spans 15 amino acids. Germline V gene sequence: CDR1 LNHDA, CDR2 SQIVND (reference sequence). CDR3: CASSFDGGVGTEAFF. The CDR3, as DNA: TGTGCCAGTAGTTTCGACGGAGGGGTCGGCACTGAAGCTTTCTTT.

The chain has TRBV7-8 and TRBJ2-7; TRBD2 might be the D (5 bases). There are 15 residues in the CDR3. V lost 5 bases to trimming and J lost 2 bases, with 16 bases between them. In germline, CDR1 is SGHVS, CDR2 FQNEAQ. The CDR3 sequence is CASSPMEVPTYEQYF. For the CDR3, the DNA is TGTGCCAGCAGCCCGATGGAGGTGCCCACCTACGAGCAGTACTTC.

This clonotype has ten or more counts. V gene TRBV12-3 or TRBV12-4 combines with J gene TRBJ2-3, with D tentatively TRBD2 (6 bases). Trimming removed 0 bases from V and 5 bases from J, with 18 bases in between. This CDR3 region has 17 residues. The CDR3 loop is CASSLAGSGNWGDTQYF. The CDR3 region has the DNA TGTGCCAGCAGTTTAGCGGGTAGCGGTAACTGGGGAGATACGCAGTATTTT.

This sequence joins TRBV7-3 and TRBJ2-1, with TRBD1 matching over 10 bases. This CDR3 region has 16 residues. The germline gives CDR1 SGHTA, CDR2 FQGTGA. The V and J ends lost 3 bases and 7 bases, in that order; junction bases with no gene match: 9. As DNA, the CDR3 is TGTGCCAGCAGCTTCGGGGGACAGGGGTTGGGGAATGAGCAGTTCTTC. Its translation: CASSFGGQGLGNEQFF.

The genes are TRBV7-9 and TRBJ2-7; D is uncertain. Germline V gene sequence: CDR1 SEHNR, CDR2 FQNEAQ (reference sequence). The ends were cut back, 4 bases at V and 0 bases at J, with 10 bases in the middle. CDR3 size: 14 residues. The CDR3 sequence is CASSYRAGSYEQYF. CDR3 DNA: TGTGCCAGCAGCTATCGGGCCGGCTCCTACGAGCAGTACTTC. Looking up the rest from reference TRBV7-9 and TRBJ2-7 gives the full variable domain: DTGVSQNPRHKITKRGQNVTFRCDPISEHNRLYWYRQTLGQGPEFLTYFQNEAQLEKSRLLSDRFSAERPKGSFSTLEIQRTEQGDSAMYLCASSYRAGSYEQYFGPGTRLTVT.

V is TRBV29-1 and J is TRBJ1-6; 8 bases map to TRBD1. Germline values: CDR1 SQVTM, CDR2 ANQGSEA. The V and J ends lost 8 bases and 0 bases, in that order; junction bases with no gene match: 9. The length of the CDR3 is 16 residues. The CDR3 reads CSPGRGPSSYNSPLHF. The CDR3 DNA is TGCAGCCCCGGCAGGGGGCCAAGCTCCTATAATTCACCCCTCCACTTT.

The chain joins TRBV5-1 to TRBJ2-3, with 10 bases that match TRBD2. V was pared by 0 bases and J by 9 bases, with 7 bases of the junction left unmatched. Germline lookup yields CDR1 SGHRS and CDR2 YFSETQ. This CDR3 has 15 residues. As DNA, the CDR3 is TGCGCCAGCAGCTTGGAGGGACTAGCGAGGAGAACGCAGTATTTT. Translating it yields CASSLEGLARRTQYF.

This clonotype was detected only a few times. The chain carries TRBV7-9 and TRBJ2-5, with no clear D. Germline-derived CDR1 and CDR2 are SEHNR and FQNEAQ (reference sequence). This CDR3 is built from 16 residues. The V end lost 5 bases, the J end lost 7 bases, and 23 bases lay between the germline ends. The CDR3 here is CASSPQELFHLGTQYF. CDR3 bases: TGTGCCAGCAGCCCCCAGGAGCTCTTTCACTTGGGGACCCAGTACTTC. Full variable domain (outside the CDR3, taken from reference TRBV7-9 and TRBJ2-5): DTGVSQNPRHKITKRGQNVTFRCDPISEHNRLYWYRQTLGQGPEFLTYFQNEAQLEKSRLLSDRFSAERPKGSFSTLEIQRTEQGDSAMYLCASSPQELFHLGTQYFGPGTRLLVL.

This clonotype was counted at least ten times. This sequence joins TRBV4-1 and TRBJ2-7; D not resolved. This CDR3 comprises 12 residues. Between the trimmed V and J ends, which lost 3 bases and 3 bases, there was a span of 6 bases. The V gene's germline CDR1 is MGHRA and CDR2 YSYEKL. CDR3 nucleotides: TGCGCCAGCAGCCAGTCGGGCTACGAGCAGTACTTC. Translated, it gives CASSQSGYEQYF.